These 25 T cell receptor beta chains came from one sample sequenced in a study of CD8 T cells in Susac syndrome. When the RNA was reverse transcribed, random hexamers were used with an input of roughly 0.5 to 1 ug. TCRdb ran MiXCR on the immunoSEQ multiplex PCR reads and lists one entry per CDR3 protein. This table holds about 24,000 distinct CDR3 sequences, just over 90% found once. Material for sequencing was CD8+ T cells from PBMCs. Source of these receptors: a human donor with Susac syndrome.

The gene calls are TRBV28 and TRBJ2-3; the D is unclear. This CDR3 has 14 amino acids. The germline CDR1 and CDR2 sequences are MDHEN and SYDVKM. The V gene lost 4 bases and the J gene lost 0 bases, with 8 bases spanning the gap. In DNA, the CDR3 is TGTGCCAGCAGTTCCCGGAGTAGCACAGATACGCAGTATTTT. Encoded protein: CASSSRSSTDTQYF.

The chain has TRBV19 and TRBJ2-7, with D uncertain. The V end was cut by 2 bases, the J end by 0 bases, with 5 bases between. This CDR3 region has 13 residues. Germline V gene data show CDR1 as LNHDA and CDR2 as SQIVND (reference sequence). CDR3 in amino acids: CASSIRHSYEQYF. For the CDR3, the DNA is TGTGCCAGTAGTATAAGACACTCCTACGAGCAGTACTTC.

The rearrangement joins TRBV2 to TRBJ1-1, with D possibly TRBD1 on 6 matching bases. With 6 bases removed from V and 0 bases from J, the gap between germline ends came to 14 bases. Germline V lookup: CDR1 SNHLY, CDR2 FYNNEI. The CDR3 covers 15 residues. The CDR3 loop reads CASSDDRTMNTEAFF. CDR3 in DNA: TGTGCCAGCAGCGATGACAGGACCATGAACACTGAAGCTTTCTTT. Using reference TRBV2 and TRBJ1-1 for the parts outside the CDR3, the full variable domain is EPEVTQTPSHQVTQMGQEVILRCVPISNHLYFYWYRQILGQKVEFLVSFYNNEISEKSEIFDDQFSVERPDGSNFTLKIRSTKLEDSAMYFCASSDDRTMNTEAFFGQGTRLTVV.

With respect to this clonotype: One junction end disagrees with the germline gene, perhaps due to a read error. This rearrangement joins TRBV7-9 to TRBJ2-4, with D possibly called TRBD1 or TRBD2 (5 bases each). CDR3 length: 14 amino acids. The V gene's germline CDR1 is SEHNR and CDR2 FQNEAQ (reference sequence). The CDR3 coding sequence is TGTGCCACCAGCCCGGGGCAGGGTGGGGACATTCAGTACTTC. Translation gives CATSPGQGGDIQYF.

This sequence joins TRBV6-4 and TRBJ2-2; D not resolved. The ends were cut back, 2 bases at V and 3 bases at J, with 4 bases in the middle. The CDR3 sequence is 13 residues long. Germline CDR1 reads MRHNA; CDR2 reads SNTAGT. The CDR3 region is CASSDRDTGELFF. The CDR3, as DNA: TGTGCCAGCAGTGACAGGGACACCGGGGAGCTGTTTTTT.

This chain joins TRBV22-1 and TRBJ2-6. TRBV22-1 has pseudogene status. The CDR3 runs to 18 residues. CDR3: CPGRRLRSEQSRANVLTF. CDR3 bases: TGTCCTGGGAGACGGCTTCGAAGCGAACAAAGTCGGGCCAACGTCCTGACTTTC.

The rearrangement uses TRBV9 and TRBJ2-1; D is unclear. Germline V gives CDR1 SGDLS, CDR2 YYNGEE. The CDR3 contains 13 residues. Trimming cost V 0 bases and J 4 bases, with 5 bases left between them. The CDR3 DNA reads TGTGCCAGCAGCGTAGTGGAGTACAATGAGCAGTTCTTC. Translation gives CASSVVEYNEQFF.

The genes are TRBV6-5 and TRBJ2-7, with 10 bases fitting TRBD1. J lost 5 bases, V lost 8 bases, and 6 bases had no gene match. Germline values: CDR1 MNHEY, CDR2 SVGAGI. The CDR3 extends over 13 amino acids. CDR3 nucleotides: TGTGCCAGCTTCCGGGACAGGGGAGACGAGCAGTACTTC. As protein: CASFRDRGDEQYF.

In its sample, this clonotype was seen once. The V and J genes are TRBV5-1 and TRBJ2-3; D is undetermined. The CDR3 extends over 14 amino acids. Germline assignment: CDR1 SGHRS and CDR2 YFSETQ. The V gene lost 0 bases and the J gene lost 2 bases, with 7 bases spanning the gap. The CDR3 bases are TGCGCCAGCAGCTTGGGTCTGACCACAGATACGCAGTATTTT. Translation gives CASSLGLTTDTQYF.

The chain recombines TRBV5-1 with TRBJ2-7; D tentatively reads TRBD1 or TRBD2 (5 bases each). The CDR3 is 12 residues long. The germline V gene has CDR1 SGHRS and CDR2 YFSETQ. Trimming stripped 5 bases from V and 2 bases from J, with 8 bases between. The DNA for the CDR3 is TGCGCCAGCAGGTCGGGACCCTACGAGCAGTACTTC. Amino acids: CASRSGPYEQYF. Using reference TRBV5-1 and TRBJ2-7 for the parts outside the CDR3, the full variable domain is KAGVTQTPRYLIKTRGQQVTLSCSPISGHRSVSWYQQTPGQGLQFLFEYFSETQRNKGNFPGRFSGRQFSNSRSEMNVSTLELGDSALYLCASRSGPYEQYFGPGTRLTVT.

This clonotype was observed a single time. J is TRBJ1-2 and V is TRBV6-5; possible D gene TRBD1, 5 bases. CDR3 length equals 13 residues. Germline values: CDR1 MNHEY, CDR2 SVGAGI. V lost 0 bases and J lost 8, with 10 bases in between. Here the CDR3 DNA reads TGTGCCAGCAGTTACTCTACCGGGGACGGCTACACCTTC. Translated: CASSYSTGDGYTF.

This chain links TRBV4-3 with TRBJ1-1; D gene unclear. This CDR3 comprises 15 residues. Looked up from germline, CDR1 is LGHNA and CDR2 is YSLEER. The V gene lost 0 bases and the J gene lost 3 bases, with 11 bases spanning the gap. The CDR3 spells CASSQERSLYTEAFF. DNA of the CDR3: TGCGCCAGCAGCCAAGAGAGAAGCTTATACACTGAAGCTTTCTTT.

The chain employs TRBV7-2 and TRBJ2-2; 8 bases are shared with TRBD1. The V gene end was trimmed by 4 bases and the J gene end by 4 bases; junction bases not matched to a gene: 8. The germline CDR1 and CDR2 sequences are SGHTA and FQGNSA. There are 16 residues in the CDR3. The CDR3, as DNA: TGTGCCAGCAGCTACACCGCAACAGGGGGCACCGGGGAGCTGTTTTTT. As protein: CASSYTATGGTGELFF.

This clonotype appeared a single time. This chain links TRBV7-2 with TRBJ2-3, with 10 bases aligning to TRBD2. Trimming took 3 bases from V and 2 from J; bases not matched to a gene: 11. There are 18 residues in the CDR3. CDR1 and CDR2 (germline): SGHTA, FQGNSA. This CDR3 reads CASSFLELGLAVTDTQYF. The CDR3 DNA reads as TGTGCCAGCAGCTTCTTAGAGCTCGGACTAGCGGTCACAGATACGCAGTATTTT. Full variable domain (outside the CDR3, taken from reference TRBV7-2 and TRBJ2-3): GAGVSQSPSNKVTEKGKDVELRCDPISGHTALYWYRQSLGQGLEFLIYFQGNSAPDKSGLPSDRFSAERTGGSVSTLTIQRTQQEDSAVYLCASSFLELGLAVTDTQYFGPGTRLTVL.

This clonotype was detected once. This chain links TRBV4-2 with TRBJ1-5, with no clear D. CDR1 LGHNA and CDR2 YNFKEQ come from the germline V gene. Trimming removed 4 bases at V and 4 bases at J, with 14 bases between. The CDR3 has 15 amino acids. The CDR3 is CASSLLGEGNQPQHF. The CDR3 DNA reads TGTGCCAGCAGCCTGCTCGGGGAAGGAAATCAGCCCCAGCATTTT.

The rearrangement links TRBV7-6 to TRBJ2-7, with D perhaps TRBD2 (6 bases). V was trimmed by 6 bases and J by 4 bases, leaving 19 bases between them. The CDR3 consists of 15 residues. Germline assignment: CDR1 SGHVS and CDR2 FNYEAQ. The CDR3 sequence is CASSSGSGGTYEQYF. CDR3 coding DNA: TGTGCCAGCAGTTCAGGCTCCGGGGGAACGTACGAGCAGTACTTC.

This CDR3 reads CSATVTGWASGSGELFF. The CDR3 nucleotides are TGCAGTGCTACAGTGACAGGGTGGGCATCGGGGAGCGGGGAGCTGTTTTTT. The V and J genes are TRBV20-1 and TRBJ2-2; 7 nucleotides align to TRBD1. The CDR3 loop spans 17 amino acids. Trimming cost V 4 bases and J 7 bases; bases outside gene matches: 18. Germline V gene data show CDR1 as DFQATT and CDR2 as SNEGSKA (reference sequence).

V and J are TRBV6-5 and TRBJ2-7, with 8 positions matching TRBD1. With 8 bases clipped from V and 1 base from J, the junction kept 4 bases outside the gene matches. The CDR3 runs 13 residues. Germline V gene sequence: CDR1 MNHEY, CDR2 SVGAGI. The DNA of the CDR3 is TGTGCCAGCGGGACAGGAACGTCCTACGAGCAGTACTTC. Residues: CASGTGTSYEQYF.

Written as DNA, the CDR3 is TGCGCCAGCAGCCAAGAACAAGGGTTGAACACTGAAGCTTTCTTT. Its protein is CASSQEQGLNTEAFF. V is TRBV4-3 and J is TRBJ1-1; D remains ambiguous. CDR1 and CDR2 from the germline V gene are LGHNA and YSLEER. V was shortened by 0 bases and J by 0 bases, with 8 bases between the two germline ends. CDR3 length: 15 residues.

The CDR3 region is CASSLVTGTHNEQFF. The DNA for the CDR3 is TGTGCCAGCAGCTTAGTGACCGGGACCCACAATGAGCAGTTCTTC. The genes are TRBV7-9 and TRBJ2-1; TRBD1 or TRBD2 may be the D gene (5 bases each). Germline V gene lookup returns CDR1 SEHNR and CDR2 FQNEAQ (reference sequence). CDR3 length: 15 amino acids. The germline V and J ends were trimmed by 1 base and 5 bases, with 12 bases remaining between them.

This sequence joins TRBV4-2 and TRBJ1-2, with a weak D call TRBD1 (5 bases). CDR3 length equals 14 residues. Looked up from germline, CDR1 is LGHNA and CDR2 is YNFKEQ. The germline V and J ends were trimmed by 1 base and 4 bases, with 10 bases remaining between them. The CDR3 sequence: CASSQGQPLYGYTF. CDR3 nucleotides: TGTGCCAGCAGCCAAGGACAGCCCCTCTATGGCTACACCTTC.

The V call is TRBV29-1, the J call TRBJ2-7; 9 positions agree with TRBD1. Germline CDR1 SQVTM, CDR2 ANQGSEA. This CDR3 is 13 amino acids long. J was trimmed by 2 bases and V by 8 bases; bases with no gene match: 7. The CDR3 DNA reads TGCAGCACCAGGGACAGGGACACCTACGAGCAGTACTTC. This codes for CSTRDRDTYEQYF.

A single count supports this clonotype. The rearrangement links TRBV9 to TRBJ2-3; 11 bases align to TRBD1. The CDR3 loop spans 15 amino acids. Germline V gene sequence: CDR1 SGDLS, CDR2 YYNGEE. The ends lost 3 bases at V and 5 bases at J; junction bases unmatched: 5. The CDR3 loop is CASSAGQGAGDTQYF. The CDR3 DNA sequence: TGTGCCAGCAGCGCTGGACAGGGGGCCGGAGATACGCAGTATTTT.

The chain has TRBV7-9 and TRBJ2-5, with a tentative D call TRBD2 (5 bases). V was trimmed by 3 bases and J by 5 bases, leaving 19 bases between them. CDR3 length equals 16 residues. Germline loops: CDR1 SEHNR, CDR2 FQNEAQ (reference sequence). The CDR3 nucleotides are TGTGCCAGCAGCTTGTCATCCGGCGGGCCGGATGAGACCCAGTACTTC. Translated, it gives CASSLSSGGPDETQYF.

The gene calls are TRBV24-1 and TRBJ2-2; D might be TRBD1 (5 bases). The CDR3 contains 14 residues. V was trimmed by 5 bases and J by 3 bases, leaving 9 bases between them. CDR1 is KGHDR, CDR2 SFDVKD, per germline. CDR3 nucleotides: TGTGCCACCAGTGGAACAGGAGACACCGGGGAGCTGTTTTTT. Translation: CATSGTGDTGELFF.